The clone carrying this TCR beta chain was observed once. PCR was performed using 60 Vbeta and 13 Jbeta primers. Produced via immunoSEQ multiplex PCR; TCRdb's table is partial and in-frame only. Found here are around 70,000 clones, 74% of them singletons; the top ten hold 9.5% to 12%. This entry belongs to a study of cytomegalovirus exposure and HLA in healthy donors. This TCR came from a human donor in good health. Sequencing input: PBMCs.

The chain's CDR3 is CASSPLRGDGTEAFF. The CDR3 coding sequence is TGTGCCAGCTCACCCCTCAGGGGGGACGGCACTGAAGCTTTCTTT. This chain uses TRBV18 with TRBJ1-1; TRBD1 aligns across 7 bases. Trimming cost V 3 bases and J 4 bases; bases outside gene matches: 8. Germline V CDR1 and CDR2: KGHSH, LQKENI. The CDR3 extends over 15 amino acids.